This T cell receptor beta chain comes out of a study of Graves' ophthalmopathy and Graves' hyperthyroidism. Study context: Researchers obtained peripheral blood at initial diagnosis, before any treatment had begun.

CDR1 is MNHNY and CDR2 is SVGAGI in the germline V gene (reference sequence). The CDR3 is made up of 16 amino acids. V trimming: 7 bases; J trimming: 6 bases; junction bases outside the gene matches: 14. Clinical symptoms, serum thyroxine, TRAb, thyroid ultrasound and orbital computed tomography were relied on for diagnosis. From RNA, the CDR3 regions of TCR beta chains were amplified and sequenced. HTBI primers were employed in first-round RT-PCR, then a second-round multiplex PCR followed. Each CDR3 protein gets one entry after TCRdb re-called the multiplex PCR reads with MiXCR. The table records 20,000 to 25,000 distinct CDR3 sequences, about 50% of them present only once.

V gene TRBV6-6 combines with J gene TRBJ2-2, with TRBD2 matching over 7 bases. Sequencing input: peripheral blood. The receptor was isolated from an adult woman with stable Graves' hyperthyroidism. This CDR3 reads CASTRASGGPAGELFF. The CDR3, as DNA: TGTGCCAGCACTCGGGCTAGCGGAGGGCCGGCCGGGGAGCTGTTTTTT.